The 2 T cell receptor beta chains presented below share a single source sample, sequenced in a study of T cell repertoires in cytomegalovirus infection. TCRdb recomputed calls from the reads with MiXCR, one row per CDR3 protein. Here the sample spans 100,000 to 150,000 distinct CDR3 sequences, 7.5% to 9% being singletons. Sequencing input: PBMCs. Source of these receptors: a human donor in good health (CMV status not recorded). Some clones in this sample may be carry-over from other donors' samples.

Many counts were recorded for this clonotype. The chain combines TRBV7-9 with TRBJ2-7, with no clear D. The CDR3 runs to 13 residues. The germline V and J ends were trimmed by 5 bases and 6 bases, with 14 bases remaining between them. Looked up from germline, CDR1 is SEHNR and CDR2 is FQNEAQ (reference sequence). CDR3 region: CASSHGMLGEQYF. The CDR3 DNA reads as TGTGCCAGCAGCCATGGAATGTTGGGCGAGCAGTACTTC. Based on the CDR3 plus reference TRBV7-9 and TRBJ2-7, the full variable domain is DTGVSQNPRHKITKRGQNVTFRCDPISEHNRLYWYRQTLGQGPEFLTYFQNEAQLEKSRLLSDRFSAERPKGSFSTLEIQRTEQGDSAMYLCASSHGMLGEQYFGPGTRLTVT.

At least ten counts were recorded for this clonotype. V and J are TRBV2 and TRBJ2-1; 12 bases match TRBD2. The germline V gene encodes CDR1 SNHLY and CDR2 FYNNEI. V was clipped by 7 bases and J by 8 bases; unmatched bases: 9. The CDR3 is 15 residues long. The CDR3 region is CASMFPSGGEYEQFF. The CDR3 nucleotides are TGTGCCAGCATGTTCCCTAGCGGGGGGGAGTATGAGCAGTTCTTC.